These 3 T cell receptor beta chains share one sample of origin, sequenced in a study of radiotherapy plus CTLA-4 blockade in lung cancer. Libraries were prepared by immunoSEQ multiplex PCR; TCRdb keeps only in-frame clonotypes and omits some of them. The top ten clones hold just over 2% of a sample with 90,000 or so clones, approximately 83% of them seen once. This material consisted of peripheral blood, taken from a patient treated with radiotherapy plus ipilimumab. The receptors derive from a human donor with non-small cell lung cancer who had a partial response to radiotherapy plus ipilimumab.

This chain links TRBV6-5 with TRBJ2-2, with 7 nucleotides matching TRBD1. Losses at the gene ends were 9 bases for V and 5 bases for J; bases not matched to a gene: 9. The CDR3 extends over 14 amino acids. The germline V gene encodes CDR1 MNHEY and CDR2 SVGAGI. CDR3 region: CASINRGQTGELFF. CDR3 DNA sequence: TGTGCCAGTATCAACAGGGGACAGACCGGGGAGCTGTTTTTT.

The chain recombines TRBV5-4 with TRBJ2-7, with D possibly TRBD1 on 7 matching bases. V lost 4 bases to trimming and J lost 2 bases, with 16 bases between them. The CDR3 consists of 15 residues. Germline loops: CDR1 SGHNT, CDR2 YYREEE (reference sequence). CDR3 coding DNA: TGTGCCAGCAGCCCCGACAGGGCGGGAACCTACGAGCAGTACTTC. Protein product: CASSPDRAGTYEQYF.

The CDR3 is CASSQSGGGFYGYTF. As DNA, the CDR3 is TGCGCCAGCAGCCAATCAGGGGGAGGCTTCTATGGCTACACCTTC. This chain connects TRBV4-1 to TRBJ1-2, with 7 bases matching TRBD1. The trim removed 2 bases at V and 4 bases at J, leaving 7 bases unmatched. In germline, CDR1 is MGHRA, CDR2 YSYEKL. There are 15 residues in the CDR3.